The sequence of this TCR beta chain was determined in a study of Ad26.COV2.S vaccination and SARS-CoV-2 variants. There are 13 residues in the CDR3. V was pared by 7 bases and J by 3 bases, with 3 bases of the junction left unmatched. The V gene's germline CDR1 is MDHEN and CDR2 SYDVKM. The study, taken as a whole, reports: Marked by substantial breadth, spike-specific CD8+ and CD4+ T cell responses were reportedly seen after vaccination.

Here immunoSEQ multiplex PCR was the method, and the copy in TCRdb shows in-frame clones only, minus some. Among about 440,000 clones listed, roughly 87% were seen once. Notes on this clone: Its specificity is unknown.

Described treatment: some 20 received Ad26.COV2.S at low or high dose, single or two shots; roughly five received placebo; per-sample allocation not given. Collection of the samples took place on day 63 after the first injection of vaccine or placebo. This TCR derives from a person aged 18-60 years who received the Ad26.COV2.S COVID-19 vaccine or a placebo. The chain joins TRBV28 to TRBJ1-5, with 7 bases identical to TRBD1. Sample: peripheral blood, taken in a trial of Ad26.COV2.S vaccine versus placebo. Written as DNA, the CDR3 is TGTGCCAGCACCGGGACAGTCAATCAGCCCCAGCATTTT. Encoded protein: CASTGTVNQPQHF.